Listed below are T cell receptor beta chains from one sample, sequenced in a study of lymphopenia after photon versus proton radiotherapy. The data were produced by immunoSEQ multiplex PCR, yet TCRdb's version contains in-frame clones alone and is incomplete. Found here are around 29,000 clones, 87% of them singletons; the top ten hold approximately 45%. The sequencing here drew on peripheral blood, taken from a patient treated with proton-based radiotherapy. These receptors came from a woman aged 60-75 years with cholangiocarcinoma. Some clones in this sample may be carry-over from other donors' samples. Both conserved end residues are part of each CDR3. A D gene is named only where the DNA matches it firmly. Size values are once, few and many counts, or a class for expanded clones, and some rows have none.

D gene,V gene,J gene,clone size,CDR3 protein,CDR3 DNA
TRBD1,TRBV11-2,TRBJ1-1,-,CASSTRTGNTEAFF,TGTGCCAGCAGCACTAGGACAGGGAACACTGAAGCTTTCTTT
-,TRBV2,TRBJ2-1,-,CASSEWASSYNEQFF,TGTGCCAGCAGTGAATGGGCTAGCTCCTACAATGAGCAGTTCTTC
-,TRBV6-5,TRBJ1-2,-,CASSYKGPNYGYTF,TGTGCCAGCAGTTACAAGGGTCCTAACTATGGCTACACCTTC
TRBD1,TRBV25-1,TRBJ2-2,once,CASSQTGGFPGELFF,TGTGCCAGCAGCCAGACAGGGGGGTTTCCCGGGGAGCTGTTTTTT
-,TRBV27,TRBJ2-7,-,CASRAIGRLKFVEQYF,TGTGCCAGCAGGGCCATCGGGAGACTGAAGTTCGTCGAGCAGTACTTC
TRBD1,TRBV10-1,TRBJ2-7,once,CASSEFQGVGYEQYF,TGCGCCAGCAGTGAGTTTCAGGGGGTCGGCTACGAGCAGTACTTC
-,TRBV7-8,TRBJ1-2,few,CATAPPMRLAPKRGGYTF,TGTGCCACCGCTCCCCCGATGAGGTTGGCGCCCAAAAGGGGTGGCTACACCTTC
-,TRBV6-6,TRBJ2-2,-,CASRRDPNTGELFF,TGTGCCAGCAGACGGGACCCGAACACCGGGGAGCTGTTTTTT
-,TRBV27,TRBJ2-5,-,CASSLRIGTSRGETQYF,TGTGCCAGCAGTTTAAGGATCGGGACCTCGAGGGGAGAGACCCAGTACTTC
-,TRBV10-2,TRBJ2-7,few,CASRSRGEQYF,TGCGCCAGCAGGAGTAGGGGGGAGCAGTACTTC
-,TRBV5-1,TRBJ2-1,-,CASSLEVNNEQFF,TGCGCCAGCAGCTTGGAGGTAAACAATGAGCAGTTCTTC
TRBD2,TRBV7-9,TRBJ2-1,-,CASRTLAGGGDEQFF,TGTGCCAGCAGGACACTAGCGGGAGGCGGCGATGAGCAGTTCTTC
-,TRBV6-5,TRBJ1-3,-,CASRSEGGSGNTIYF,TGTGCCAGCCGAAGTGAAGGGGGCTCTGGAAACACCATATATTTT
-,TRBV19,TRBJ1-2,-,CASSITERTPYGYTF,TGTGCCAGTAGTATAACCGAAAGAACACCCTATGGCTACACCTTC
-,TRBV7-2,TRBJ1-2,-,CASRRGSRLGSGYTF,TGTGCCAGCCGGAGGGGATCTCGGTTAGGTAGTGGCTACACCTTC
-,TRBV5-1,TRBJ2-3,-,CASSLFRTSGREDTQYF,TGCGCCAGCAGCTTATTCCGAACGTCGGGGCGGGAAGATACGCAGTATTTT
TRBD2,TRBV27,TRBJ2-7,once,CASRVGGGSYEQYF,TGTGCCAGCAGAGTGGGGGGGGGCTCCTACGAGCAGTACTTC
TRBD1,TRBV7-2,TRBJ1-1,-,CASSLAQRQGAVMNTEAFF,TGTGCCAGCAGCTTAGCTCAGAGACAGGGGGCGGTCATGAACACTGAAGCTTTCTTT
-,TRBV4-2,TRBJ1-1,-,CASSQDWGYTEAFF,TGTGCCAGCAGCCAAGACTGGGGTTACACTGAAGCTTTCTTT
TRBD1,TRBV18,TRBJ2-5,-,CASSPLDRDLQETQYF,TGTGCCAGCTCACCACTCGACAGGGATTTACAAGAGACCCAGTACTTC
-,TRBV5-8,TRBJ2-3,-,CASSLDGADTQYF,TGTGCCAGCAGCTTGGATGGCGCAGATACGCAGTATTTT
TRBD1,TRBV5-1,TRBJ1-4,-,CASSSGQGNEKLFF,TGCGCCAGCAGCTCTGGACAGGGGAATGAAAAACTGTTTTTT
-,TRBV2,TRBJ2-7,once,CASRETGPEYF,TGTGCCAGCAGGGAAACAGGGCCTGAGTACTTC
-,TRBV5-1,TRBJ2-7,-,CASTQDPTGPLEQYF,TGCGCCAGCACCCAAGACCCGACAGGCCCCCTAGAGCAGTACTTC
-,TRBV28,TRBJ1-5,few,CASTGGAYQPQHF,TGTGCCAGCACCGGGGGCGCTTATCAGCCCCAGCATTTT
TRBD1,TRBV5-4,TRBJ2-7,-,CASSSDRGQYEQYF,TGTGCCAGCAGCTCGGACAGGGGGCAATACGAGCAGTACTTC
TRBD2,TRBV5-1,TRBJ2-2,-,CASSLGPSGSGSGELFF,TGCGCCAGCAGCTTGGGCCCTAGCGGGAGCGGGAGCGGGGAGCTGTTTTTT
-,TRBV5-5,TRBJ2-4,once,CASSLEGGIGKNIQYF,TGTGCCAGCAGCTTGGAGGGGGGAATTGGCAAAAACATTCAGTACTTC
TRBD1,TRBV5-1,TRBJ2-7,once,CASSAGTGDEQYF,TGCGCCAGCAGCGCCGGGACAGGGGACGAGCAGTACTTC
-,TRBV18,TRBJ2-3,-,CASSPSLDTQYF,TGTGCCAGCTCACCTTCCTTAGATACGCAGTATTTT
-,TRBV6-5,TRBJ1-1,-,CASTGHTEAFF,TGTGCCAGCACCGGACACACTGAAGCTTTCTTT
-,TRBV19,TRBJ2-1,-,CASSGHSSYNEQFF,TGTGCCAGTAGTGGGCATAGCTCCTACAATGAGCAGTTCTTC
TRBD1,TRBV7-2,TRBJ2-7,-,CASSLWTGTYEQYF,TGTGCCAGCAGCTTATGGACAGGTACCTACGAGCAGTACTTC
TRBD1,TRBV9,TRBJ1-1,-,CASSVGSGGMNTEAFF,TGTGCCAGCAGCGTAGGGTCAGGGGGTATGAACACTGAAGCTTTCTTT
-,TRBV6-1,TRBJ1-5,-,CASHNVGKGNQPQHF,TGTGCCAGCCACAATGTGGGGAAGGGCAATCAGCCCCAGCATTTT
TRBD1,TRBV29-1,TRBJ1-2,-,CSVGGSQTGNYGYTF,TGCAGCGTAGGGGGATCTCAGACAGGGAACTATGGCTACACCTTC
-,TRBV5-4,TRBJ2-7,-,CASSLRFGRTYEQYF,TGTGCCAGCAGCTTGCGGTTTGGTAGAACCTACGAGCAGTACTTC
-,TRBV6-1,TRBJ1-6,-,CAIKDRMGSPLHF,TGTGCCATTAAAGACAGGATGGGTTCACCCCTCCACTTT
TRBD1,TRBV4-1,TRBJ1-4,-,CASSPGTGGREKLFF,TGCGCCAGCAGCCCCGGGACAGGGGGAAGGGAAAAACTGTTTTTT
-,TRBV6-1,TRBJ2-7,-,CASSEESYEQYF,TGTGCCAGCAGTGAAGAATCCTACGAGCAGTACTTC
-,TRBV25-1,TRBJ1-2,large,CASSFGEGDGYTF,TGTGCCAGCAGTTTCGGGGAGGGGGATGGCTACACCTTC
-,TRBV6-1,TRBJ2-3,many,CASSSWPDTQYF,TGTGCCAGCAGTTCCTGGCCGGATACGCAGTATTTT
-,TRBV18,TRBJ1-2,-,CASSPSRDGPFYGYTF,TGTGCCAGCTCACCGAGCCGGGACGGACCTTTCTATGGCTACACCTTC
-,TRBV6-5,TRBJ1-2,-,CASSPRGYDYTF,TGTGCCAGCAGTCCTAGGGGGTACGACTACACCTTC
-,TRBV5-4,TRBJ1-4,-,CASSLARDGEKLFF,TGTGCCAGCAGCTTGGCCAGGGACGGCGAAAAACTGTTTTTT
TRBD1,TRBV19,TRBJ1-1,-,CASSTGGNTEAFF,TGTGCCAGTAGTACAGGGGGCAACACTGAAGCTTTCTTT
TRBD1,TRBV5-4,TRBJ1-6,-,CASSGLLGQGNSPLHF,TGTGCCAGCAGCGGACTCTTGGGACAGGGGAATTCACCCCTCCACTTT
TRBD1,TRBV7-2,TRBJ1-1,-,CASSLGRGQGGTEAFF,TGTGCCAGCAGCTTAGGCCGGGGACAGGGGGGGACTGAAGCTTTCTTT
TRBD2,TRBV18,TRBJ2-7,once,CASSPQAPSGGLSYEQYF,TGTGCCAGCTCACCACAGGCCCCTAGCGGGGGGCTCTCCTACGAGCAGTACTTC
-,TRBV5-6,TRBJ2-1,once,CASSLGGPNEQFF,TGTGCCAGCAGCTTGGGCGGCCCCAATGAGCAGTTCTTC
-,TRBV29-1,TRBJ2-7,once,CSVESGYEQYF,TGCAGCGTTGAAAGCGGCTACGAGCAGTACTTC
TRBD2,TRBV7-8,TRBJ2-5,-,CASSFVRVASGTETQYF,TGTGCCAGCAGCTTTGTGCGTGTGGCTAGCGGGACAGAGACCCAGTACTTC
TRBD2,TRBV6-5,TRBJ2-7,-,CASSYGGGVPQQYF,TGTGCCAGCAGTTACGGGGGAGGGGTCCCCCAGCAGTACTTC
TRBD1,TRBV25-1,TRBJ2-7,-,CASSDRQGRYEQYF,TGTGCCAGCAGTGATCGACAGGGGCGTTACGAGCAGTACTTC
-,TRBV4-1,TRBJ2-7,-,CASSQDQPSLGEQYF,TGCGCCAGCAGCCAAGATCAACCTAGCCTAGGGGAGCAGTACTTC
-,TRBV5-6,TRBJ2-5,-,CASSLVRSTETQYF,TGTGCCAGCAGCTTGGTACGCAGTACTGAGACCCAGTACTTC
-,TRBV5-1,TRBJ2-3,-,CASSWEPGPIHTDTQYF,TGCGCCAGCAGCTGGGAACCGGGACCCATTCACACAGATACGCAGTATTTT
-,TRBV27,TRBJ2-7,-,CASSFRHEQYF,TGTGCCAGCAGTTTTCGGCACGAGCAGTACTTC
-,TRBV6-5,TRBJ2-1,-,CASSSGFSEQFF,TGTGCCAGCAGTTCGGGGTTTAGCGAGCAGTTCTTC
-,TRBV4-1,TRBJ2-1,-,CASSQIYNEQFF,TGCGCCAGCAGCCAGATATACAATGAGCAGTTCTTC